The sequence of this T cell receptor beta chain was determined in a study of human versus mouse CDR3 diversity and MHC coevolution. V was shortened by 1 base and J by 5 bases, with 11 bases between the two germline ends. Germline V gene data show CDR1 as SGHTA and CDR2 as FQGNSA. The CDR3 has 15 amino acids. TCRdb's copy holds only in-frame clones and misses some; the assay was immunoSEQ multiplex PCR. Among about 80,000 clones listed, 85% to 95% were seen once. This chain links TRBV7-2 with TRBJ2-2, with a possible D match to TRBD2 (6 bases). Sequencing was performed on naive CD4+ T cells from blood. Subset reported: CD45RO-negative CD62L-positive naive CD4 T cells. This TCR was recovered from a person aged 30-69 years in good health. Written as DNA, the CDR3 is TGTGCCAGCAGCTTAGGGCAGGGAGGAACCGGGGAGCTGTTTTTT. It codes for CASSLGQGGTGELFF.